These T cell receptor beta chains were read from a single sample in a study of spatial heterogeneity in lung cancer. TCRdb used MiXCR to reprocess the 5' RACE reads, holding one entry per CDR3 protein. The table has 2,000 to 3,000 distinct CDR3 sequences, 6% to 8.5% seen once. Sequenced material: lung tumor tissue, taken at surgery. The receptors derive from a female donor with early-stage non-small cell lung cancer. Each CDR3 is given with its conserved first and last residue. The order of the fields is D gene, clone size, J gene, V gene, CDR3 length, CDR3 protein, CDR3 DNA. The D gene is left open where the match is weak. Part of the rows lack a size; the others show once, few, many or a class for expanded clones.

d_gene: .
abundance: many
j_gene: TRBJ2-5
v_gene: TRBV7-3
len: 18
CDR3aa: CASSLTGTGEGAGETQYF
CDR3nt: TGTGCCAGCAGCTTAACTGGAACGGGAGAGGGAGCTGGAGAGACCCAGTACTTC

d_gene: .
abundance: .
j_gene: TRBJ2-1
v_gene: TRBV19
len: 15
CDR3aa: CASSRQAVSDNEQFF
CDR3nt: TGTGCCAGTAGTCGACAAGCGGTCAGTGACAATGAGCAGTTCTTC

d_gene: TRBD2
abundance: medium-sized
j_gene: TRBJ2-1
v_gene: TRBV30
len: 13
CDR3aa: CAWSVLGEREPFF
CDR3nt: TGTGCCTGGAGTGTACTGGGGGAGCGGGAACCGTTCTTC

d_gene: .
abundance: medium-sized
j_gene: TRBJ2-1
v_gene: TRBV3-1
len: 15
CDR3aa: CASSQSGRTYNEQFF
CDR3nt: TGTGCCAGCAGCCAAAGTGGGAGGACCTACAATGAGCAGTTCTTC

d_gene: .
abundance: medium-sized
j_gene: TRBJ1-1
v_gene: TRBV30
len: 12
CDR3aa: CAWIVLNTEAFF
CDR3nt: TGTGCCTGGATTGTTCTGAACACTGAAGCTTTCTTT

d_gene: TRBD1
abundance: .
j_gene: TRBJ2-1
v_gene: TRBV12-3/TRBV12-4
len: 16
CDR3aa: CASRGTGTGRRDEQFF
CDR3nt: TGTGCCAGCAGGGGGACGGGGACAGGGCGTCGGGATGAGCAGTTCTTC

d_gene: TRBD2
abundance: medium-sized
j_gene: TRBJ2-3
v_gene: TRBV7-2
len: 15
CDR3aa: CASRLGLAGVDTQYF
CDR3nt: TGTGCCAGCAGACTGGGACTAGCGGGAGTGGATACGCAGTATTTT

d_gene: .
abundance: medium-sized
j_gene: TRBJ2-3
v_gene: TRBV6-5
len: 15
CDR3aa: CASSYEGGETDTQYF
CDR3nt: TGTGCCAGCAGTTACGAGGGGGGAGAGACAGATACGCAGTATTTT

d_gene: TRBD2
abundance: medium-sized
j_gene: TRBJ2-1
v_gene: TRBV20-1
len: 15
CDR3aa: CSARDGGTTYNEQFF
CDR3nt: TGCAGTGCTAGAGATGGGGGGACTACCTACAATGAGCAGTTCTTC

d_gene: .
abundance: medium-sized
j_gene: TRBJ2-3
v_gene: TRBV27
len: 13
CDR3aa: CASRTGGVNTQYF
CDR3nt: TGTGCCAGCAGGACAGGCGGGGTGAATACGCAGTATTTT

d_gene: .
abundance: medium-sized
j_gene: TRBJ2-5
v_gene: TRBV29-1
len: 13
CDR3aa: CSVVGQGLGTQYF
CDR3nt: TGCAGCGTTGTTGGGCAGGGGCTGGGGACCCAGTACTTC

d_gene: .
abundance: medium-sized
j_gene: TRBJ2-6
v_gene: TRBV7-2
len: 16
CDR3aa: CASSLMKGAGANVLTF
CDR3nt: TGTGCCAGCAGCTTGATGAAGGGGGCTGGGGCCAACGTCCTGACTTTC

d_gene: TRBD2
abundance: medium-sized
j_gene: TRBJ2-3
v_gene: TRBV7-3
len: 16
CDR3aa: CASSTSTSGIRDTQYF
CDR3nt: TGTGCCAGCAGCACCTCGACTAGCGGGATTAGAGATACGCAGTATTTT

d_gene: .
abundance: medium-sized
j_gene: TRBJ2-5
v_gene: TRBV15
len: 15
CDR3aa: CATSRDGQSQETQYF
CDR3nt: TGTGCCACCAGCAGAGATGGGCAGAGCCAAGAGACCCAGTACTTC

d_gene: TRBD1
abundance: medium-sized
j_gene: TRBJ2-7
v_gene: TRBV6-2/TRBV6-3
len: 15
CDR3aa: CASGDPPGQGYEQYF
CDR3nt: TGTGCCAGCGGCGACCCCCCGGGACAGGGATATGAGCAGTACTTC

d_gene: .
abundance: medium-sized
j_gene: TRBJ2-2
v_gene: TRBV5-1
len: 14
CDR3aa: CASRGDSSTGELFF
CDR3nt: TGCGCCAGCAGGGGCGACAGCTCCACCGGGGAGCTGTTTTTT

d_gene: .
abundance: few
j_gene: TRBJ2-7
v_gene: TRBV20-1
len: 14
CDR3aa: CSAARRDTSYEQYF
CDR3nt: TGCAGTGCCGCTAGGAGGGACACTTCCTACGAGCAGTACTTC

d_gene: .
abundance: medium-sized
j_gene: TRBJ2-5
v_gene: TRBV7-9
len: 14
CDR3aa: CASSFQGFQETQYF
CDR3nt: TGTGCCAGCAGCTTCCAGGGTTTCCAAGAGACCCAGTACTTC

d_gene: TRBD1
abundance: medium-sized
j_gene: TRBJ1-5
v_gene: TRBV6-6
len: 15
CDR3aa: CASTDTTGFYQPQHF
CDR3nt: TGTGCCAGCACCGATACGACAGGGTTCTATCAGCCCCAGCATTTT

d_gene: TRBD2
abundance: .
j_gene: TRBJ2-1
v_gene: TRBV20-1
len: 13
CDR3aa: CSAHLAGVDEQFF
CDR3nt: TGCAGTGCTCACTTAGCGGGAGTCGACGAGCAGTTCTTC

d_gene: .
abundance: large
j_gene: TRBJ2-7
v_gene: TRBV5-6
len: 14
CDR3aa: CASSFRRGANEQYF
CDR3nt: TGTGCCAGCAGCTTTCGCAGGGGGGCCAACGAGCAGTACTTC

d_gene: .
abundance: medium-sized
j_gene: TRBJ2-1
v_gene: TRBV10-3
len: 14
CDR3aa: CAISDPTRYNEQFF
CDR3nt: TGTGCCATCAGTGACCCGACCCGCTACAATGAGCAGTTCTTC

d_gene: TRBD1
abundance: medium-sized
j_gene: TRBJ1-1
v_gene: TRBV6-2/TRBV6-3
len: 14
CDR3aa: CASSLQGAVTEAFF
CDR3nt: TGTGCCAGCAGTTTACAGGGGGCAGTCACTGAAGCTTTCTTT

d_gene: TRBD2
abundance: large
j_gene: TRBJ2-3
v_gene: TRBV11-2
len: 14
CDR3aa: CASSFSGNTDTQYF
CDR3nt: TGTGCCAGCAGCTTCAGCGGGAACACAGATACGCAGTATTTT

d_gene: TRBD2
abundance: many
j_gene: TRBJ2-1
v_gene: TRBV18
len: 16
CDR3aa: CASSSPGLAGVNEQFF
CDR3nt: TGTGCCAGCTCATCACCGGGACTAGCGGGGGTAAATGAGCAGTTCTTC

d_gene: TRBD2
abundance: medium-sized
j_gene: TRBJ2-5
v_gene: TRBV2
len: 16
CDR3aa: CASRGWTSGSQETQYF
CDR3nt: TGTGCCAGCAGGGGATGGACTAGCGGGAGCCAAGAGACCCAGTACTTC

d_gene: TRBD2
abundance: many
j_gene: TRBJ2-5
v_gene: TRBV20-1
len: 13
CDR3aa: CSALTSGQETQYF
CDR3nt: TGCAGTGCTTTGACTAGCGGCCAAGAGACCCAGTACTTC

d_gene: .
abundance: medium-sized
j_gene: TRBJ1-1
v_gene: TRBV12-3/TRBV12-4
len: 17
CDR3aa: CASSLYYWQKMNTEAFF
CDR3nt: TGTGCCAGCAGTTTATATTATTGGCAGAAGATGAACACTGAAGCTTTCTTT

d_gene: TRBD1
abundance: medium-sized
j_gene: TRBJ2-2
v_gene: TRBV2
len: 15
CDR3aa: CASRGTGINTGELFF
CDR3nt: TGTGCCAGCAGGGGGACAGGAATAAACACCGGGGAGCTGTTTTTT

d_gene: .
abundance: medium-sized
j_gene: TRBJ2-5
v_gene: TRBV27
len: 14
CDR3aa: CASSTDSSQETQYF
CDR3nt: TGTGCCAGCAGTACCGACAGCTCCCAAGAGACCCAGTACTTC

d_gene: .
abundance: many
j_gene: TRBJ1-1
v_gene: TRBV12-3/TRBV12-4
len: 13
CDR3aa: CASSLGANTEAFF
CDR3nt: TGTGCCAGCAGTTTAGGGGCAAACACTGAAGCTTTCTTT

d_gene: .
abundance: medium-sized
j_gene: TRBJ2-1
v_gene: TRBV12-3/TRBV12-4
len: 16
CDR3aa: CASSKAQGLPWNEQFF
CDR3nt: TGTGCCAGCAGTAAAGCCCAGGGCCTTCCGTGGAATGAGCAGTTCTTC

d_gene: .
abundance: many
j_gene: TRBJ2-5
v_gene: TRBV19
len: 14
CDR3aa: CASKEGQVQETQYF
CDR3nt: TGTGCCAGTAAGGAGGGGCAGGTCCAAGAGACCCAGTACTTC

d_gene: .
abundance: medium-sized
j_gene: TRBJ2-3
v_gene: TRBV4-1
len: 15
CDR3aa: CASSQVAGSTDTQYF
CDR3nt: TGCGCCAGCAGCCAAGTAGCAGGAAGCACAGATACGCAGTATTTT

d_gene: TRBD1
abundance: many
j_gene: TRBJ1-1
v_gene: TRBV15
len: 14
CDR3aa: CATSFRDRNTEAFF
CDR3nt: TGTGCCACCAGTTTCCGGGACAGAAACACTGAAGCTTTCTTT

d_gene: .
abundance: medium-sized
j_gene: TRBJ2-1
v_gene: TRBV6-6
len: 15
CDR3aa: CASSPGRGTYNEQFF
CDR3nt: TGTGCCAGCAGCCCAGGCAGGGGCACCTACAATGAGCAGTTCTTC

d_gene: TRBD2
abundance: .
j_gene: TRBJ2-5
v_gene: TRBV7-9
len: 17
CDR3aa: CASSLTGTASGKETQYF
CDR3nt: TGTGCCAGCAGCTTAACCGGGACAGCTAGCGGGAAAGAGACCCAGTACTTC

d_gene: TRBD1
abundance: few
j_gene: TRBJ1-2
v_gene: TRBV27
len: 15
CDR3aa: CASSLDSTGGSGYTF
CDR3nt: TGTGCCAGCAGTTTAGATTCCACAGGGGGCTCTGGCTACACCTTC